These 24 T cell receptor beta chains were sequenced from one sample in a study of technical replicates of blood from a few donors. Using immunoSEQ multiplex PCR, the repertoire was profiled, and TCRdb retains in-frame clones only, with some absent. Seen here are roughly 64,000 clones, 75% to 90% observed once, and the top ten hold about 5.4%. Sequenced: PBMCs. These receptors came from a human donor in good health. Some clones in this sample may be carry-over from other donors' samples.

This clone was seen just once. This CDR3 reads CASSSPRGPTEAFF. The CDR3 bases are TGTGCCAGCAGCTCACCGAGGGGGCCCACTGAAGCTTTCTTT. The chain is built from TRBV5-6 and TRBJ1-1; 7 bases line up with TRBD1. CDR3 length: 14 amino acids. From germline, CDR1 is SGHDT and CDR2 YYEEEE. V lost 3 bases, J lost 4 bases, and 6 bases stayed unmatched.

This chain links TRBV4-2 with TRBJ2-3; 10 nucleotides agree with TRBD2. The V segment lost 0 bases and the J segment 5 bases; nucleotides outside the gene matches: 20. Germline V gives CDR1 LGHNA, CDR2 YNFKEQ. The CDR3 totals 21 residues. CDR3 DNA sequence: TGTGCCAGCAGCCAAGAGATGTCTAGCGGGAGTTTCTTAGTTAAAGGAGATACGCAGTATTTT. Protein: CASSQEMSSGSFLVKGDTQYF.

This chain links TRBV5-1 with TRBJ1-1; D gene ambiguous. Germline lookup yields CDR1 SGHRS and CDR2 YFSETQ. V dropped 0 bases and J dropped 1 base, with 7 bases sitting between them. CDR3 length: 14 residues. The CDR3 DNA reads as TGCGCCAGCAGCTTGGAGGCGGGGAACACTGAAGCTTTCTTT. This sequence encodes CASSLEAGNTEAFF.

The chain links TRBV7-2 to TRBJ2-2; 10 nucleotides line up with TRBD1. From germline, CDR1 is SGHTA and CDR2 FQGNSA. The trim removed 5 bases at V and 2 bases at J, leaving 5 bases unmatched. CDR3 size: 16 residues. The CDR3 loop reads CASSPRTGGNTGELFF. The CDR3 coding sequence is TGTGCCAGCAGCCCTAGGACAGGGGGTAACACCGGGGAGCTGTTTTTT.

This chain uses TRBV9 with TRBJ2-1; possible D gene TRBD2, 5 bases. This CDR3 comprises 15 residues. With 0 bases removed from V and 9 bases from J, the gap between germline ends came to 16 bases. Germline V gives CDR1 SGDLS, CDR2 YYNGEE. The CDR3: CASSVVAGMRPEQFF. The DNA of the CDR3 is TGTGCCAGCAGCGTAGTTGCCGGGATGCGTCCTGAGCAGTTCTTC.

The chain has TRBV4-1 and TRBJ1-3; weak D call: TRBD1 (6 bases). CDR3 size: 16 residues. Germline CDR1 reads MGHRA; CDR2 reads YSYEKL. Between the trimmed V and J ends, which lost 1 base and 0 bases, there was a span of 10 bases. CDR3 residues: CASSQAGTPSGNTIYF. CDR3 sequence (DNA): TGCGCCAGCAGCCAAGCAGGGACACCCTCTGGAAACACCATATATTTT.

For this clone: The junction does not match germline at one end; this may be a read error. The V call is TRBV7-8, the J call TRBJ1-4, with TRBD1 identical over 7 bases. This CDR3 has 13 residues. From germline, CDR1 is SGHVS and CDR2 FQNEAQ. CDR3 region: CASSSITGATPIF. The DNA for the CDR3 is TGTGCCAGCAGCTCAATAACAGGGGCCACTCCCATTTTT.

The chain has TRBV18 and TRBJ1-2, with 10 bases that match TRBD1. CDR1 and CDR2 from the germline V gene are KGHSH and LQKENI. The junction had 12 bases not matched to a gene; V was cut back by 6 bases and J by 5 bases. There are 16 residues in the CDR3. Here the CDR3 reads CASSLGQGEIGYGYTF. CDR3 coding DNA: TGTGCCAGCTCCCTAGGACAGGGGGAAATCGGGTATGGCTACACCTTC.

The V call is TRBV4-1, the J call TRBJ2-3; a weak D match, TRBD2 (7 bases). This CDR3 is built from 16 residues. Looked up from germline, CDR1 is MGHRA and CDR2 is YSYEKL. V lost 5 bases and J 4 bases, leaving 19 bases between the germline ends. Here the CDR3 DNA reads TGCGCCAGCAGCTCCCTGGGGGGGGCCGGGCCAGATACGCAGTATTTT. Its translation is CASSSLGGAGPDTQYF.

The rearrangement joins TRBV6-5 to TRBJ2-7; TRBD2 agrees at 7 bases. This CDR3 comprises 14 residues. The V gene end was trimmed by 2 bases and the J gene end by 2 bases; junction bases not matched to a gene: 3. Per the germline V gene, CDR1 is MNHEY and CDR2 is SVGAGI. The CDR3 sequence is CASSYGGGAYEQYF. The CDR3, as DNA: TGTGCCAGCAGTTACGGCGGGGGAGCCTACGAGCAGTACTTC.

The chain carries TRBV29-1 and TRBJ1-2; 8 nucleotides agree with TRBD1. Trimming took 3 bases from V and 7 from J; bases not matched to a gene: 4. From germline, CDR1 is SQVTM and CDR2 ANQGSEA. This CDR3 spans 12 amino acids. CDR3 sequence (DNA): TGCAGCGTTGATCGGACAGGGAGTGGCTACACCTTC. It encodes CSVDRTGSGYTF.

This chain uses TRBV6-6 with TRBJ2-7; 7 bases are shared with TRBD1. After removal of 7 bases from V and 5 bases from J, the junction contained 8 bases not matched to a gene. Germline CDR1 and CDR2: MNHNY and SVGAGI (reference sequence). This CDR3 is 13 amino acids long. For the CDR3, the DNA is TGTGCCAGCACTAAATACAGGGGAAACGAGCAGTACTTC. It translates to CASTKYRGNEQYF.

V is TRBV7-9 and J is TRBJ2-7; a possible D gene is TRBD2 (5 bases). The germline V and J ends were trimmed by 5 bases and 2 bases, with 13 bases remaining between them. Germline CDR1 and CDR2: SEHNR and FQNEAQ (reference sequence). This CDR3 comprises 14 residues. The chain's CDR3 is CASSLGLIPYEQYF. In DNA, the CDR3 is TGTGCCAGCAGCCTAGGACTTATCCCCTACGAGCAGTACTTC.

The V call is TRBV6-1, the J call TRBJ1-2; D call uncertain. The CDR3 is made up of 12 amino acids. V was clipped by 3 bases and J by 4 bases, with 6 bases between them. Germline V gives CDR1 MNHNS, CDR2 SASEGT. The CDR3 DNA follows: TGTGCCAGCAGTGAGGGGAGCTATGGCTACACCTTC. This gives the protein CASSEGSYGYTF.

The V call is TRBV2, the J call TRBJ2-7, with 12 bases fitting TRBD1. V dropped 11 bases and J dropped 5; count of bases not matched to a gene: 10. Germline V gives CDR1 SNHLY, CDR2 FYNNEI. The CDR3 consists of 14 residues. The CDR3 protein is CAGTRDRGPHEQYF. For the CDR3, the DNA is TGTGCCGGGACCAGGGACAGGGGGCCTCACGAGCAGTACTTC.

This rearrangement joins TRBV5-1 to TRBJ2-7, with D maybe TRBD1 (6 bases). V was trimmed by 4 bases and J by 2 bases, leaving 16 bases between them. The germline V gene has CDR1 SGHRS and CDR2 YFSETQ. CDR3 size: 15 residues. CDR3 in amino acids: CASSLPTGGAYEQYF. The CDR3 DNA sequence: TGCGCCAGCAGCCTCCCGACAGGTGGAGCCTACGAGCAGTACTTC. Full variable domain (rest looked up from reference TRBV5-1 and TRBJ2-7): KAGVTQTPRYLIKTRGQQVTLSCSPISGHRSVSWYQQTPGQGLQFLFEYFSETQRNKGNFPGRFSGRQFSNSRSEMNVSTLELGDSALYLCASSLPTGGAYEQYFGPGTRLTVT.

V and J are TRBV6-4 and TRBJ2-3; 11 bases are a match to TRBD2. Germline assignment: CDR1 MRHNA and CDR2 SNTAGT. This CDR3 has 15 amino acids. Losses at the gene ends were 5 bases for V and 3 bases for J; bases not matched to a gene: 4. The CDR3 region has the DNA TGTGCCAGCAGTCCAACTAGCGGGAGTACAGATACGCAGTATTTT. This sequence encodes CASSPTSGSTDTQYF.

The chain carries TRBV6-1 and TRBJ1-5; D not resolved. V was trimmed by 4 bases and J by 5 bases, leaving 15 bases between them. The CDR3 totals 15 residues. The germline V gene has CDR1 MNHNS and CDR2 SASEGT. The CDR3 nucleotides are TGTGCCAGCAGTGTTGCGCTTGGTGGAGATCAGCCCCAGCATTTT. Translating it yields CASSVALGGDQPQHF.

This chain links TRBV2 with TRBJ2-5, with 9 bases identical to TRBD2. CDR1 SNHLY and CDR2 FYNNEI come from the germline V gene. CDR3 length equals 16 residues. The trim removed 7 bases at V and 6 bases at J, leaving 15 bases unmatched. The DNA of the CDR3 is TGTGCCAGCACCCAAGGTGGCGGGGGGGCCGGACAGACCCAGTACTTC. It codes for CASTQGGGGAGQTQYF.

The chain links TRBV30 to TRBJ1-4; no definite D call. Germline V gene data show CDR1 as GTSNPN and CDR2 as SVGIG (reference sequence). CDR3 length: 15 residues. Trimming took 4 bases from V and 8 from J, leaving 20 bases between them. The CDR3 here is CAWTSPGGPEEKLFF. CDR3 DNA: TGTGCCTGGACGTCCCCGGGAGGCCCGGAGGAAAAACTGTTTTTT.

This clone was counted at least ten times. The CDR3 is CASSLRSSSDSPLHF. The CDR3 nucleotides read TGTGCCAGCAGCTTACGGTCATCCTCGGATTCACCCCTCCACTTT. The chain couples TRBV7-2 to TRBJ1-6; D not resolved. Germline CDR1 and CDR2: SGHTA and FQGNSA. CDR3 length: 15 amino acids. The V and J ends lost 2 bases and 8 bases respectively, with 13 bases between them.

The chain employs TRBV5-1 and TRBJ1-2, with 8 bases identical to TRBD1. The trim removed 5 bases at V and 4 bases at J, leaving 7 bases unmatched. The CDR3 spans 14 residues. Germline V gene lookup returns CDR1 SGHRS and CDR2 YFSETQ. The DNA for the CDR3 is TGCGCCAGCAGACTGACAGGGGCCCTCTATGGCTACACCTTC. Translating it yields CASRLTGALYGYTF. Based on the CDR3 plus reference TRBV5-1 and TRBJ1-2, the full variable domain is KAGVTQTPRYLIKTRGQQVTLSCSPISGHRSVSWYQQTPGQGLQFLFEYFSETQRNKGNFPGRFSGRQFSNSRSEMNVSTLELGDSALYLCASRLTGALYGYTFGSGTRLTVV.

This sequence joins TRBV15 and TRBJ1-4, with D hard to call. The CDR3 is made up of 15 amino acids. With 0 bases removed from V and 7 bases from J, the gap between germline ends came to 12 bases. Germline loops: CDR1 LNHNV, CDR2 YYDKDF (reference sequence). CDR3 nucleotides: TGTGCCACCAGCAGAGATCCGGTCGTTACTGAAAAACTGTTTTTT. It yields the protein CATSRDPVVTEKLFF.

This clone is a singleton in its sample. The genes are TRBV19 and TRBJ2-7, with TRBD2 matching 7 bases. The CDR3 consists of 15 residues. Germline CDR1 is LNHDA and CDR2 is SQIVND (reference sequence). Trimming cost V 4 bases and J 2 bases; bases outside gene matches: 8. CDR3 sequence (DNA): TGTGCCAGTAGTACCCTAGCGGAGGTAGCCTACGAGCAGTACTTC. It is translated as CASSTLAEVAYEQYF.